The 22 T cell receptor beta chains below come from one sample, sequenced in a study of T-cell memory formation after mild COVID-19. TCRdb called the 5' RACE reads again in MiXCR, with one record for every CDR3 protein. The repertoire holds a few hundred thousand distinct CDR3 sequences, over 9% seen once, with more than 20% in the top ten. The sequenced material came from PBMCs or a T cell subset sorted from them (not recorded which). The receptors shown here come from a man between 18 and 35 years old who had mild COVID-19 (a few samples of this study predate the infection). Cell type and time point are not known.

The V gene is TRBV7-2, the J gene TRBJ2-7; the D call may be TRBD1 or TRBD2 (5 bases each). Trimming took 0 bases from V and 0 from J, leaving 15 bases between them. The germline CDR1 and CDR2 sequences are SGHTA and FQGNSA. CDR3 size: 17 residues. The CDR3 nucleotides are TGTGCCAGCAGCTTAGCTTTCGGGGACGCAAGCTCCTACGAGCAGTACTTC. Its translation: CASSLAFGDASSYEQYF.

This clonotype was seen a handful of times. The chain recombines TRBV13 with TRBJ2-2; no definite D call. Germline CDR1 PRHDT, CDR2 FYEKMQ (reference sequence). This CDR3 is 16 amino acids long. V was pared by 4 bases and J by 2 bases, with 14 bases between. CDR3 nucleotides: TGTGCCAGCAGCTCCCCGGGTCTAACAAACACCGGGGAGCTGTTTTTT. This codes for CASSSPGLTNTGELFF.

Here the CDR3 reads CASSLGTTARQFF. CDR3 DNA sequence: TGTGCCAGCAGCCTGGGAACGACTGCTAGGCAGTTCTTC. The gene calls are TRBV3-1 and TRBJ2-1; no reliable D call. Looked up from germline, CDR1 is LGHDT and CDR2 is YNNKEL (reference sequence). V lost 4 bases to trimming and J lost 12 bases, with 16 bases between them. This CDR3 region has 13 residues.

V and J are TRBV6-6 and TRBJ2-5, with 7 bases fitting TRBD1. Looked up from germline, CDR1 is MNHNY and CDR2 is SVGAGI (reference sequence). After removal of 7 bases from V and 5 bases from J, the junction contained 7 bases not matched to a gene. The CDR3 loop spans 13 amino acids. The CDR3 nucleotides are TGTGCCAGCATCCAGGGGGACCGCGAGACCCAGTACTTC. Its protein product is CASIQGDRETQYF.

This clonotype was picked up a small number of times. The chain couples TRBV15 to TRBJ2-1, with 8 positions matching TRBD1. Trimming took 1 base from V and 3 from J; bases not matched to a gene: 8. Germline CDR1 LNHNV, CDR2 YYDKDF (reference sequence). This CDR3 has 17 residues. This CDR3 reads CATSRGGGTGYYNEQFF. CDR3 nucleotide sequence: TGTGCCACCAGCAGAGGGGGTGGGACAGGTTACTACAATGAGCAGTTCTTC. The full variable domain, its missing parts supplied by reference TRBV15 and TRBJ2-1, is DAMVIQNPRYQVTQFGKPVTLSCSQTLNHNVMYWYQQKSSQAPKLLFHYYDKDFNNEADTPDNFQSRRPNTSFCFLDIRSPGLGDTAMYLCATSRGGGTGYYNEQFFGPGTRLTVL.

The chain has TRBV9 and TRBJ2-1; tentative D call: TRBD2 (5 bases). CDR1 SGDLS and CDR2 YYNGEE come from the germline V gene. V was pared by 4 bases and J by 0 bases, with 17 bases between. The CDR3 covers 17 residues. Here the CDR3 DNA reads TGTGCCAGCAGCACCCGCGCGCAGCGGATCTCCTACAATGAGCAGTTCTTC. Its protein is CASSTRAQRISYNEQFF.

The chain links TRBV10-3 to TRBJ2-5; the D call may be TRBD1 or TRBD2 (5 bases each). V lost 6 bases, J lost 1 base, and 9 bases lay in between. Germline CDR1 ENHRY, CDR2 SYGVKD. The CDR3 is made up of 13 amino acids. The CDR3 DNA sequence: TGTGCCATCAGCCCGGGACGCCAAGAGACCCAGTACTTC. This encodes CAISPGRQETQYF.

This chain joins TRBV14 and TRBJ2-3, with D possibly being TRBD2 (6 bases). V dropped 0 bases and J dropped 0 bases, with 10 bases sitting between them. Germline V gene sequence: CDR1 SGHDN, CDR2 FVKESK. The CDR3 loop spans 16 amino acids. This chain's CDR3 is CASSQERDLSTDTQYF. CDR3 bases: TGTGCCAGCAGCCAAGAGCGGGACTTGAGCACAGATACGCAGTATTTT.

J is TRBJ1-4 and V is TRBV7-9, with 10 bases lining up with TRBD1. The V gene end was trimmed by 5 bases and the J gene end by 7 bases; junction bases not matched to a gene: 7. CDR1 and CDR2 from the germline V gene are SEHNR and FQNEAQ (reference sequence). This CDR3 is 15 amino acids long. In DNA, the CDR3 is TGTGCCAGCAGCCCTATCGGACAGGGGGGTGAAAAACTGTTTTTT. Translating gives CASSPIGQGGEKLFF.

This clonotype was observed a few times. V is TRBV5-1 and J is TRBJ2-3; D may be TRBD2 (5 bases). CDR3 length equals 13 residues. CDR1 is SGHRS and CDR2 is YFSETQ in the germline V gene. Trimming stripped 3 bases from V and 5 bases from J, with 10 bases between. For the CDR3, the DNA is TGCGCCAGCAGCTCGGAGGCCATAGATACGCAGTATTTT. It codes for CASSSEAIDTQYF.

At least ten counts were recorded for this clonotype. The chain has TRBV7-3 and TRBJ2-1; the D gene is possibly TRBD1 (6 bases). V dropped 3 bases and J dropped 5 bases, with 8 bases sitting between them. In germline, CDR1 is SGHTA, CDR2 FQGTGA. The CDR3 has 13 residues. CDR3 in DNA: TGTGCCAGCAGCTTTGGACAGAACAATGAGCAGTTCTTC. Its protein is CASSFGQNNEQFF. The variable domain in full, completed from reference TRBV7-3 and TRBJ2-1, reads GAGVSQTPSNKVTEKGKYVELRCDPISGHTALYWYRQSLGQGPEFLIYFQGTGAADDSGLPNDRFFAVRPEGSVSTLKIQRTERGDSAVYLCASSFGQNNEQFFGPGTRLTVL.

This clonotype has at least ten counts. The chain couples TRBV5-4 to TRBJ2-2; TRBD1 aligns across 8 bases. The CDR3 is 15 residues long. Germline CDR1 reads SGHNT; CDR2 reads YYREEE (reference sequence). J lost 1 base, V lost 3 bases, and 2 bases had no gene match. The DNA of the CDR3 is TGTGCCAGCAGCTCAGGGACAGGGAACACCGGGGAGCTGTTTTTT. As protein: CASSSGTGNTGELFF.

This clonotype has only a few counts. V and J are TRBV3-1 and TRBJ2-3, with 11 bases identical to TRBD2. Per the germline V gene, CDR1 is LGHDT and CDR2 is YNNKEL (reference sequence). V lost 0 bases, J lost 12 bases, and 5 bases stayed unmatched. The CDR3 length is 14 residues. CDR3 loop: CASSQETSGEVQYF. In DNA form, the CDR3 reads TGTGCCAGCAGCCAAGAGACTAGCGGGGAGGTACAGTATTTT.

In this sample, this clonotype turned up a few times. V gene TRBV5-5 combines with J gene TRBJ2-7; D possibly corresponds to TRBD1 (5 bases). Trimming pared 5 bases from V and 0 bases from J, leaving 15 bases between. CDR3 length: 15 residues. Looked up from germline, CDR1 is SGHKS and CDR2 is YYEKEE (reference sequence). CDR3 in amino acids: CASRSGLSPSYEQYV. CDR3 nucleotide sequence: TGTGCCAGCAGATCAGGGTTATCCCCCTCCTACGAGCAGTACGTC.

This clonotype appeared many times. CDR3 sequence (DNA): TGTGCCAGCAGCCTGGGACGTTCGGGGCCCCTCCACTTT. Translation gives CASSLGRSGPLHF. The chain recombines TRBV3-1 with TRBJ1-6; possibly TRBD1 for D (5 bases). Germline CDR1 is LGHDT and CDR2 is YNNKEL (reference sequence). The ends were cut back, 4 bases at V and 13 bases at J, with 14 bases in the middle. The CDR3 covers 13 residues.

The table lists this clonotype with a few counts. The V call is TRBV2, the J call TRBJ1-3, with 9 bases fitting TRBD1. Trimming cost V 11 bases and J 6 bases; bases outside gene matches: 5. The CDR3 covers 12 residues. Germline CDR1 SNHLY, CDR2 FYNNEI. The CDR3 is CAWGQGANTIYF. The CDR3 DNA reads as TGTGCCTGGGGACAGGGAGCAAACACCATATATTTT.

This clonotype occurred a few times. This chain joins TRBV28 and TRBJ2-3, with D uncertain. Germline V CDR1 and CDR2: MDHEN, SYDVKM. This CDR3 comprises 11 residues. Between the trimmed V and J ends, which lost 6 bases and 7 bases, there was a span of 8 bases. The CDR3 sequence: CASSPRNTQYF. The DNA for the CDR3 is TGTGCCAGCAGCCCCAGGAATACGCAGTATTTT.

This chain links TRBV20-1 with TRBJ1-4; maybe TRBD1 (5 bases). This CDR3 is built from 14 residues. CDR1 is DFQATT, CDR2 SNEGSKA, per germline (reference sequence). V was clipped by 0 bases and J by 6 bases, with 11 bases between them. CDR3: CSARDQRGHEKLFF. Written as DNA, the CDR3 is TGCAGTGCTAGAGATCAGCGGGGACATGAAAAACTGTTTTTT.

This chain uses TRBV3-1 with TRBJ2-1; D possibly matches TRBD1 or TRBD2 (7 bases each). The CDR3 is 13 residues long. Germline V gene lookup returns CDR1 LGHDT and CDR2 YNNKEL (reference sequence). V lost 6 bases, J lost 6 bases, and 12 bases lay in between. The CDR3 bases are TGTGCCAGCAGTCAGGGGGGGCCCAATGAGCAGTTCTTC. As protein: CASSQGGPNEQFF.

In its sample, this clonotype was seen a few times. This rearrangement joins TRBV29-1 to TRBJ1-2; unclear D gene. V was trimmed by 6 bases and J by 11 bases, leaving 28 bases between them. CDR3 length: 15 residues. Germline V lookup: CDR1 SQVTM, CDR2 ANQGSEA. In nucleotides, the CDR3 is TGCAGCGTCGACCGAAATGGGCCCTCCCCGTTGGAGTACACCTTC. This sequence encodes CSVDRNGPSPLEYTF.

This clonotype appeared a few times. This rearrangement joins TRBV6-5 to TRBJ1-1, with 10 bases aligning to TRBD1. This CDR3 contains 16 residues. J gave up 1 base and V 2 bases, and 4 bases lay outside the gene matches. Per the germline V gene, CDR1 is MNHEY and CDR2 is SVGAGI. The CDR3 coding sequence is TGTGCCAGCAGTTACAGACAGGGGGCGACGAACACTGAAGCTTTCTTT. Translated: CASSYRQGATNTEAFF.

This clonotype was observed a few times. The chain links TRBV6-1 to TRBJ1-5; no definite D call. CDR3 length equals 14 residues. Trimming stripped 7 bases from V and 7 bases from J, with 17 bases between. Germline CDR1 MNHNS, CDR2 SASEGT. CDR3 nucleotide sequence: TGTGCCAGCACCTTAAAAGGACTGGCCCAGCCCCAGCATTTT. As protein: CASTLKGLAQPQHF.